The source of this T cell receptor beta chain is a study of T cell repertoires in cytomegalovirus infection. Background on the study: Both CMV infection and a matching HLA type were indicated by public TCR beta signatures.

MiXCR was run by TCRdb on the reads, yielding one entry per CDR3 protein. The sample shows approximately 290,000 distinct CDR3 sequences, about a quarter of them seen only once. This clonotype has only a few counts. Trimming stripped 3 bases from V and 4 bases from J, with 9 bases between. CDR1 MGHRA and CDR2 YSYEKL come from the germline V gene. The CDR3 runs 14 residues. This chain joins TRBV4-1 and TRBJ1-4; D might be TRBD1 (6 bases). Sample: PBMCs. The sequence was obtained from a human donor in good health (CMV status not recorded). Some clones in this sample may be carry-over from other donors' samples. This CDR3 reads CASSQGTLNEKLFF. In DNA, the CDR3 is TGCGCCAGCAGCCAGGGGACACTTAATGAAAAACTGTTTTTT.